The clone carrying this T cell receptor (beta chain) was seen only a few times. Germline CDR1 is SEHNR and CDR2 is FQNEAQ (reference sequence). CDR3 size: 15 residues. The V end lost 3 bases, the J end lost 5 bases, and 17 bases lay between the germline ends. The source of the sample is a study of cytomegalovirus exposure and HLA in healthy donors. The PCR had 60 Vbeta and 13 Jbeta primers. Sequenced by immunoSEQ multiplex PCR; TCRdb stores in-frame clones only, minus some. Of around 100,000 clones detected, roughly 80% appear once; the ten largest clones hold roughly 4.2%. This sequence joins TRBV7-9 and TRBJ2-7; maybe TRBD2 (6 bases). The sequence came from a woman between 40 and 50 years old in good health and CMV-seropositive. Sequencing was done on a sample of PBMCs. In DNA, the CDR3 is TGTGCCAGCAGCTTGGCCGCGGGATACGTCAACGAGCAGTACTTC. Protein sequence: CASSLAAGYVNEQYF.